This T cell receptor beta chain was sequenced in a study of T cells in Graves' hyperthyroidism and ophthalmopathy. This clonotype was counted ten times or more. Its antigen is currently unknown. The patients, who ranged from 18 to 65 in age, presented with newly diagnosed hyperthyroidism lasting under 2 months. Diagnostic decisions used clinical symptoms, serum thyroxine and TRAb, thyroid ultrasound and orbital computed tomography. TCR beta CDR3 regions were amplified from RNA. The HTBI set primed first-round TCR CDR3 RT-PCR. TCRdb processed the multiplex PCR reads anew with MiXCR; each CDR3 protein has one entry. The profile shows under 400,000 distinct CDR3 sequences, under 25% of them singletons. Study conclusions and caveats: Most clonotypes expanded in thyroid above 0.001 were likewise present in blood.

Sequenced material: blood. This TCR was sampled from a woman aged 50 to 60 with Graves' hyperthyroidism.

The CDR3 DNA reads TGCAGTGCTTCGGGACAGATAGGCAATGAGCAGTTCTTC. Protein sequence: CSASGQIGNEQFF. This chain uses TRBV20-1 with TRBJ2-1; 7 bases map to TRBD1. The CDR3 sequence is 13 residues long. Trimming removed 5 bases from V and 6 bases from J; junction bases left unmatched: 7. Germline V CDR1 and CDR2: DFQATT, SNEGSKA (reference sequence).